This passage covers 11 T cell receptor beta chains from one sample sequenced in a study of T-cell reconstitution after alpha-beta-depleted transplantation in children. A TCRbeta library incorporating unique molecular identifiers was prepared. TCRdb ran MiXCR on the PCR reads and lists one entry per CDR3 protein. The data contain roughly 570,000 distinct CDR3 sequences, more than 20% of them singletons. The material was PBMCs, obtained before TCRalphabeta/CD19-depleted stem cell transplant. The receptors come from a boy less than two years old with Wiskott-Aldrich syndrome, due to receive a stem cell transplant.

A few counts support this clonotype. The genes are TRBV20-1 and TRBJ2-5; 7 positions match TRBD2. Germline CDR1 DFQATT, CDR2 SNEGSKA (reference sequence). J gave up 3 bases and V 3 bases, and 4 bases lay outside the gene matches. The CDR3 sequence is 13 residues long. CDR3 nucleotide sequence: TGCAGTGCTAGGAGGGAGGGAAAAGAGACCCAGTACTTC. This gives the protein CSARREGKETQYF.

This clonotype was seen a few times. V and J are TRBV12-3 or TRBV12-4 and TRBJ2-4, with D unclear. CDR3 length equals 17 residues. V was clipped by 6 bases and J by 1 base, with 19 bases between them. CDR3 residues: CASSPLVGQAAKNIQYF. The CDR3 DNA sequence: TGTGCCAGCAGCCCCCTGGTCGGCCAGGCGGCCAAAAACATTCAGTACTTC.

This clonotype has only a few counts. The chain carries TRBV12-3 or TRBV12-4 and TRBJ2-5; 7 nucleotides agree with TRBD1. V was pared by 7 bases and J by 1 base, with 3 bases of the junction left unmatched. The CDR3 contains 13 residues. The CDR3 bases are TGTGCCAGCACCGCAGGGGGCCAAGAGACCCAGTACTTC. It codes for CASTAGGQETQYF.

CDR3 nucleotides: TGTGCCAGCAGCAAGACAGGCCCTTCATACGAGCAGTACTTC. It translates to CASSKTGPSYEQYF. The V and J genes are TRBV5-5 and TRBJ2-7, with TRBD1 as a possible D gene (6 bases). V was cut by 4 bases and J by 4 bases, with 15 bases left in between. This CDR3 comprises 14 residues. In germline, CDR1 is SGHKS, CDR2 YYEKEE (reference sequence). Variable domain in full (rest from reference TRBV5-5 and TRBJ2-7): DAGVTQSPTHLIKTRGQQVTLRCSPISGHKSVSWYQQVLGQGPQFIFQYYEKEERGRGNFPDRFSARQFPNYSSELNVNALLLGDSALYLCASSKTGPSYEQYFGPGTRLTVT.

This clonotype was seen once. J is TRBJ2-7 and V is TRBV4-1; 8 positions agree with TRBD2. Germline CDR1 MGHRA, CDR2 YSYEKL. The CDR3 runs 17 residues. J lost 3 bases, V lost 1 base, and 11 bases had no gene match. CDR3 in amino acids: CASSQGMAAGDSYEQYF. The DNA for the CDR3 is TGCGCCAGCAGCCAAGGCATGGCAGCGGGAGACAGCTACGAGCAGTACTTC.

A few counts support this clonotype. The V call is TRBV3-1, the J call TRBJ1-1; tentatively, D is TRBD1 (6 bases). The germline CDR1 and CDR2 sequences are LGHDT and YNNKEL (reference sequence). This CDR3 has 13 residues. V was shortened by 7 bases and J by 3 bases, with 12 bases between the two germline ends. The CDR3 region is CASKRTEYTEAFF. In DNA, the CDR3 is TGTGCCAGCAAGAGGACAGAGTACACTGAAGCTTTCTTT. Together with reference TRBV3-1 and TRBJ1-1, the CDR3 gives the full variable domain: DTAVSQTPKYLVTQMGNDKSIKCEQNLGHDTMYWYKQDSKKFLKIMFSYNNKELIINETVPNRFSPKSPDKAHLNLHINSLELGDSAVYFCASKRTEYTEAFFGQGTRLTVV.

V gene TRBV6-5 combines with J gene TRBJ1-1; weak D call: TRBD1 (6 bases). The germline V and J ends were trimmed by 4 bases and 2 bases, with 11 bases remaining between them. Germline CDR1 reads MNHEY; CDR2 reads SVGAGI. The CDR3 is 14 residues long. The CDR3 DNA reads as TGTGCCAGCAGTTCCCGGACAGACAACACTGAAGCTTTCTTT. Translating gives CASSSRTDNTEAFF.

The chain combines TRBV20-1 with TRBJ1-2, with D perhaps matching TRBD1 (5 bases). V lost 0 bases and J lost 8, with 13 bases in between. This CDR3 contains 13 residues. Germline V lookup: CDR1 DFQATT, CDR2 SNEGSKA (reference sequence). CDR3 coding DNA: TGCAGTGCTAGAGAGGCAGGGTGGAACGGCTACACCTTC. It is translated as CSAREAGWNGYTF.

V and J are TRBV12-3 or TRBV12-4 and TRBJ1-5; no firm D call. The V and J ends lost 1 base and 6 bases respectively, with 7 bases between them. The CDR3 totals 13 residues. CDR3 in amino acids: CASSLGGFQPQHF. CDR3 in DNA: TGTGCCAGCAGTTTAGGAGGTTTTCAGCCCCAGCATTTT.

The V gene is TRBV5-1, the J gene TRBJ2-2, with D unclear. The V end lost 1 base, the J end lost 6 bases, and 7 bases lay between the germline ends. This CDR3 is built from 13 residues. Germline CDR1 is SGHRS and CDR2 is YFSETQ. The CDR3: CASSLKSAGELFF. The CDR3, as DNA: TGCGCCAGCAGCTTGAAAAGTGCCGGGGAGCTGTTTTTT.

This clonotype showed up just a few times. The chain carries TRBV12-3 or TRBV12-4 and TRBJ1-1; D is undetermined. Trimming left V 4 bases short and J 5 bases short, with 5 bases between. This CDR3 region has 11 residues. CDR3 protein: CASSSLTEAFF. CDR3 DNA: TGTGCCAGCAGTTCTTTAACTGAAGCTTTCTTT.